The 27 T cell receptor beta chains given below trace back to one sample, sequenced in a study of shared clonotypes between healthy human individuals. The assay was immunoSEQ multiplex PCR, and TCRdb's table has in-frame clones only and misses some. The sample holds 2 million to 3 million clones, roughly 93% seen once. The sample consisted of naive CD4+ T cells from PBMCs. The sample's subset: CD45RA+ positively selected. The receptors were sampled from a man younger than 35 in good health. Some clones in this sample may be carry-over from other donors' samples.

CDR3: CAWSSGRTGGHEQYF. In nucleotides, the CDR3 is TGTGCCTGGAGTTCGGGGCGGACAGGGGGCCACGAGCAGTACTTC. This chain links TRBV30 with TRBJ2-7; 11 nucleotides line up with TRBD1. With V trimmed by 2 bases and J by 5 bases, 8 bases remained unmatched. This CDR3 spans 15 amino acids. Germline values: CDR1 GTSNPN, CDR2 SVGIG (reference sequence).

This chain's CDR3 is CATGGSGDEQYF. For the CDR3, the DNA is TGTGCCACCGGGGGGTCCGGAGACGAGCAGTACTTC. This rearrangement joins TRBV13 to TRBJ2-7; 7 bases are a match to TRBD2. The trim removed 10 bases at V and 5 bases at J, leaving 8 bases unmatched. CDR1 and CDR2 from the germline V gene are PRHDT and FYEKMQ (reference sequence). The CDR3 contains 12 residues.

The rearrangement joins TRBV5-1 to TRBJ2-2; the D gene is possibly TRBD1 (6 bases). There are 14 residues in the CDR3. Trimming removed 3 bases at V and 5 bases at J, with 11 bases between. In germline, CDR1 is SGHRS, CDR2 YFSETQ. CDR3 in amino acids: CASSSGVGTGELFF. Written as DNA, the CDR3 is TGCGCCAGCAGCTCAGGGGTGGGGACCGGGGAGCTGTTTTTT.

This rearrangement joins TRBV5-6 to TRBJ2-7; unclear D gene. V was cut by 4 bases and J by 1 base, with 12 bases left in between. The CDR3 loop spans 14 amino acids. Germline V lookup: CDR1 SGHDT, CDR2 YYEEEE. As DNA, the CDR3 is TGTGCCAGCAGCCTCTTCAAGGGATCCTACGAGCAGTACTTC. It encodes CASSLFKGSYEQYF.

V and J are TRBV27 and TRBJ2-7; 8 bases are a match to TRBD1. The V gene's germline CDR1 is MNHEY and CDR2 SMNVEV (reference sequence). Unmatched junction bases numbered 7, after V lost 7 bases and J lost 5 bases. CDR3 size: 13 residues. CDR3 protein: CASKTRGLDEQYF. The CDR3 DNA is TGTGCCAGCAAGACCAGGGGGCTGGACGAGCAGTACTTC.

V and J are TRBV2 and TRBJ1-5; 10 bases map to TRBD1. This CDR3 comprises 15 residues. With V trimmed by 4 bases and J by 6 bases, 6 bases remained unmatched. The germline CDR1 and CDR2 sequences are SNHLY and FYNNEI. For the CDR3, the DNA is TGTGCCAGCAGTGCCGGGACAGGGGCGGGTCAGCCCCAGCATTTT. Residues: CASSAGTGAGQPQHF.

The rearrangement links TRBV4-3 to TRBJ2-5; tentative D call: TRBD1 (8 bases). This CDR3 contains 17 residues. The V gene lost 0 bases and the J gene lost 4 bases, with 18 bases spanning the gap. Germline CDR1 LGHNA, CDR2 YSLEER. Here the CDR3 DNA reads TGCGCCAGCAGCCAAGATCTGCGGACAGGGAGGGGAGAGACCCAGTACTTC. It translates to CASSQDLRTGRGETQYF.

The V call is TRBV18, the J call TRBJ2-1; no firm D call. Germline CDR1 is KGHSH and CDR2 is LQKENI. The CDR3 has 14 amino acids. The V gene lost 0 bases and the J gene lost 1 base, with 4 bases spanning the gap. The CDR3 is CASSPPFSYNEQFF. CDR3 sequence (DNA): TGTGCCAGCTCACCACCCTTTTCCTACAATGAGCAGTTCTTC. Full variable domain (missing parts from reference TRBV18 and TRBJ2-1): NAGVMQNPRHLVRRRGQEARLRCSPMKGHSHVYWYRQLPEEGLKFMVYLQKENIIDESGMPKERFSAEFPKEGPSILRIQQVVRGDSAAYFCASSPPFSYNEQFFGPGTRLTVL.

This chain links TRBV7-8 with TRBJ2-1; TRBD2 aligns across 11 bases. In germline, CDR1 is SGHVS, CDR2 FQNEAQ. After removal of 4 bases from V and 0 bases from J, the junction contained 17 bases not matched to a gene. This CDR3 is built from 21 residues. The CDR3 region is CASSWVIGDSGRVSSYNEQFF. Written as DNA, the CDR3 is TGTGCCAGCAGCTGGGTGATAGGGGATAGCGGGAGGGTGAGCTCCTACAATGAGCAGTTCTTC.

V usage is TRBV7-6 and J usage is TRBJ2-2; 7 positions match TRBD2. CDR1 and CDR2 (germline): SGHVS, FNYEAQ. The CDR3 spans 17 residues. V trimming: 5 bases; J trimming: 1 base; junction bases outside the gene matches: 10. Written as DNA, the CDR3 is TGTGCCAGCAGCCCCCCTAATGAGCGGGAGAACACCGGGGAGCTGTTTTTT. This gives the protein CASSPPNERENTGELFF.

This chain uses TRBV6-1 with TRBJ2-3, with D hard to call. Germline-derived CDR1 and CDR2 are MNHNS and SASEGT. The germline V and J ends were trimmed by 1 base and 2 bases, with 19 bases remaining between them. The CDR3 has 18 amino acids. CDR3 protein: CASSEEAAAQRNTDTQYF. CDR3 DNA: TGTGCCAGCAGTGAAGAGGCGGCGGCTCAACGAAACACAGATACGCAGTATTTT.

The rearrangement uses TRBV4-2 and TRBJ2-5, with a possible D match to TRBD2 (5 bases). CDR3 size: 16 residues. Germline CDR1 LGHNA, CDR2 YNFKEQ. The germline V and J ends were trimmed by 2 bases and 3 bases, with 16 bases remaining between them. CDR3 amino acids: CASSQFTSAGKETQYF. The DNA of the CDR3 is TGTGCCAGCAGCCAATTTACTAGTGCGGGCAAAGAGACCCAGTACTTC.

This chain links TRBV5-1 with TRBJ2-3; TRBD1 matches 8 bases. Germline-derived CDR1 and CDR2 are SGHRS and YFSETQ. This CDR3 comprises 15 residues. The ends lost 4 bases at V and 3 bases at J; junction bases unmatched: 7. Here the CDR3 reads CASSPGQGPTDTQYF. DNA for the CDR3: TGCGCCAGCAGCCCCGGACAGGGCCCAACAGATACGCAGTATTTT.

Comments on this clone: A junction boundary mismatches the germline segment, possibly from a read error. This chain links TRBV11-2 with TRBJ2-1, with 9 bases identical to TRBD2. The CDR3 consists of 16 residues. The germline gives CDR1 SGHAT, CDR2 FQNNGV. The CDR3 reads CASSTSAGTSQNGQFF. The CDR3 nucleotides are TGTGCCAGCAGCACCTCGGCGGGGACTAGCCAAAATGGGCAGTTCTTC. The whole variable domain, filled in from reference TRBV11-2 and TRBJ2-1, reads EAGVAQSPRYKIIEKRQSVAFWCNPISGHATLYWYQQILGQGPKLLIQFQNNGVVDDSQLPKDRFSAERLKGVDSTLKIQPAKLEDSAVYLCASSTSAGTSQNGQFFGPGTRLTVL.

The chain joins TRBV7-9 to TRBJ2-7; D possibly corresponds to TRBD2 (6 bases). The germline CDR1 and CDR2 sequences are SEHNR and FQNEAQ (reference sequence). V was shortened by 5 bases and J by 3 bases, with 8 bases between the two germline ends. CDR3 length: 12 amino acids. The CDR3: CASSRLVYEQYF. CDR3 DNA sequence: TGTGCCAGCAGCCGACTAGTCTACGAGCAGTACTTC.

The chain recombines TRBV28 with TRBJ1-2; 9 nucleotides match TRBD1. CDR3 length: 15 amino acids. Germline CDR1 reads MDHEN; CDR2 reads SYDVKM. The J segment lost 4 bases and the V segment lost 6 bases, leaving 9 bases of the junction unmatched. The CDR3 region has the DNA TGTGCCAGCAGACGAGGGACAGGGCGTAGCTATGGCTACACCTTC. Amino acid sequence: CASRRGTGRSYGYTF.

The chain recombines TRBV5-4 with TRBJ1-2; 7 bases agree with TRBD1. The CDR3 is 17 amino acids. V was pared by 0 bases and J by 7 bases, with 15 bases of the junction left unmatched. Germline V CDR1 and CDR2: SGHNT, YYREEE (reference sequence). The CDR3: CASSLAPASGGKGGYTF. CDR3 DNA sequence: TGTGCCAGCAGCTTGGCCCCTGCGTCAGGGGGGAAAGGTGGCTACACCTTC.

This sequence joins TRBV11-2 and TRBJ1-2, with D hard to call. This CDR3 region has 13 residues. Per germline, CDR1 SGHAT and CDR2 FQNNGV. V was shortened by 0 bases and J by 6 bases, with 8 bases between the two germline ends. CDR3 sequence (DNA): TGTGCCAGCAGCTTAGATCCAGGACATGGCTACACCTTC. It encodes CASSLDPGHGYTF. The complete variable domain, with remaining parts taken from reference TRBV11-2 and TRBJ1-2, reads EAGVAQSPRYKIIEKRQSVAFWCNPISGHATLYWYQQILGQGPKLLIQFQNNGVVDDSQLPKDRFSAERLKGVDSTLKIQPAKLEDSAVYLCASSLDPGHGYTFGSGTRLTVV.

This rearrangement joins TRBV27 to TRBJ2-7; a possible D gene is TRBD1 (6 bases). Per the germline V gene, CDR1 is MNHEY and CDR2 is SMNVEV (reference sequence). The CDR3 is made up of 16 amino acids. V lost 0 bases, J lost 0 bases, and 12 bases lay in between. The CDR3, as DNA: TGTGCCAGCAGTTTATCGCCGGGACATTCCTCCTACGAGCAGTACTTC. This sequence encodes CASSLSPGHSSYEQYF.

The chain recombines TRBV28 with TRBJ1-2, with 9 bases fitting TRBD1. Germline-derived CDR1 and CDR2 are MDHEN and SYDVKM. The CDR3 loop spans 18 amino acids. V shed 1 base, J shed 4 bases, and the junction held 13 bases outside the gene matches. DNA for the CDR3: TGTGCCAGCAGTTTATTGACTCCCGGGACAGGGTCCGTCTATGGCTACACCTTC. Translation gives CASSLLTPGTGSVYGYTF.

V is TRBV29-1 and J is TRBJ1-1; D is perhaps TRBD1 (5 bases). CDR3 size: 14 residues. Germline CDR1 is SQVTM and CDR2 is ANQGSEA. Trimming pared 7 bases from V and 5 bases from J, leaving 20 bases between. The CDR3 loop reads CSASGTPVRTEAFF. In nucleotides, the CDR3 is TGCAGCGCATCCGGGACCCCGGTAAGAACTGAAGCTTTCTTT.

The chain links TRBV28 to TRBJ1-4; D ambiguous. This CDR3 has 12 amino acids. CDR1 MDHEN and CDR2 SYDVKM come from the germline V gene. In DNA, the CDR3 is TGTCGAGTGGGAGGGAATAACGAAAAACTGTTTTTT. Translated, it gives CRVGGNNEKLFF.

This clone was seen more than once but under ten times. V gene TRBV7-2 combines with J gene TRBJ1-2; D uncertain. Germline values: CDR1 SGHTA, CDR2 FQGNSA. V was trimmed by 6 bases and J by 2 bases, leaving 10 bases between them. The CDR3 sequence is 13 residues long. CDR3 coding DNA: TGTGCCAGCAGTACCCCCCAGAACTATGGCTACACCTTC. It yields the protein CASSTPQNYGYTF.

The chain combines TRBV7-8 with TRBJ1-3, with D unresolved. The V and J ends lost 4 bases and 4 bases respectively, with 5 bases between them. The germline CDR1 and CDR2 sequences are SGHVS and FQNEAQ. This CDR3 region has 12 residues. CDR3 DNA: TGTGCCAGCAGCTCCCCCGGAAACACCATATATTTT. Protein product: CASSSPGNTIYF.

CDR3: CASSQDTPENDWWNTIYF. The CDR3 nucleotides are TGCGCCAGCAGCCAAGATACACCGGAGAACGACTGGTGGAACACCATATATTTT. The chain links TRBV4-3 to TRBJ1-3; D remains ambiguous. Deletions cut 0 bases from V and 7 bases from J, with 22 bases between. CDR3 size: 18 residues. Germline V CDR1 and CDR2: LGHNA, YSLEER.

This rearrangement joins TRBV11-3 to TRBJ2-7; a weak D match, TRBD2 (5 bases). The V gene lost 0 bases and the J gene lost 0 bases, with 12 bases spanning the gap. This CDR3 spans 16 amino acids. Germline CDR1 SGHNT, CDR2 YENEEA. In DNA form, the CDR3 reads TGTGCCAGCAGCTTAGAGGAGGACTCTAGCTCCTACGAGCAGTACTTC. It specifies CASSLEEDSSSYEQYF.

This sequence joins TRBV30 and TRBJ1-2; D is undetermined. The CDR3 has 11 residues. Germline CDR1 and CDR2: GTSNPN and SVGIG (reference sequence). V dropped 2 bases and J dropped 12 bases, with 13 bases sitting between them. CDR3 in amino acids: CAWSPAERHTF. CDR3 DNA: TGTGCCTGGAGTCCAGCTGAACGCCACACCTTC.